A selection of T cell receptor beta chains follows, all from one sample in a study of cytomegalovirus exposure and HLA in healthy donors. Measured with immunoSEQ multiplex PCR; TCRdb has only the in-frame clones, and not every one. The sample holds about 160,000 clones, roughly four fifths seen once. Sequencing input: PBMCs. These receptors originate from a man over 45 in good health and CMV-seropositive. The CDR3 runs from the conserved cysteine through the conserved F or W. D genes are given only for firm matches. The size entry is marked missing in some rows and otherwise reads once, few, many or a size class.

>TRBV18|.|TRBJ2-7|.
CASSPPSVAYEQYF
TGTGCCAGCTCACCACCAAGCGTAGCCTACGAGCAGTACTTC
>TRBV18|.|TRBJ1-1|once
CASSASLGEAFF
TGTGCCAGCTCAGCGAGTCTGGGAGAGGCTTTCTTT
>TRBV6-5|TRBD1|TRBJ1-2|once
CASRPTTGTGYTF
TGTGCCAGCAGGCCGACGACAGGGACTGGCTACACCTTC
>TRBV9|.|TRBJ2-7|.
CASSVGVISYEQYF
TGTGCCAGCAGCGTAGGCGTCATCTCCTACGAGCAGTACTTC
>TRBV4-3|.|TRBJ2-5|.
CASSQNRLPEETQYF
TGCGCCAGCAGCCAAAATCGACTGCCTGAAGAGACCCAGTACTTC
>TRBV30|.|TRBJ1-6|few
CAWSPLGGLSSPLHF
TGTGCCTGGAGTCCACTGGGGGGGCTTAGTTCACCCCTCCACTTT
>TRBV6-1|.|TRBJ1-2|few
CASSAQENAYGYTF
TGTGCCAGCAGTGCACAGGAGAACGCCTATGGCTACACCTTC
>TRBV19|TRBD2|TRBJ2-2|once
CASSIALAGALNTGELFF
TGTGCCAGTAGTATAGCACTAGCGGGGGCCCTGAACACCGGGGAGCTGTTTTTT
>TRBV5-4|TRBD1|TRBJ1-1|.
CASIVDPGQTNTEAFF
TGTGCCAGCATCGTTGATCCGGGACAGACTAACACTGAAGCTTTCTTT
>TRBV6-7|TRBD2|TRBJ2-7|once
CASRSGTTYEQYF
TGTGCCAGCAGAAGCGGGACTACCTACGAGCAGTACTTC
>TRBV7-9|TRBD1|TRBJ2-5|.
CASSLNRGLETQYF
TGTGCCAGCAGCTTAAACAGGGGGCTAGAGACCCAGTACTTC
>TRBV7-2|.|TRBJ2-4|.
CASSPGQTQNIQYF
TGTGCCAGCAGCCCTGGACAGACCCAAAACATTCAGTACTTC
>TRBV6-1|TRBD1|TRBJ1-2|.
CASSDRDRRTYGYTF
TGTGCCAGCAGTGATAGGGACAGGAGAACTTATGGCTACACCTTC
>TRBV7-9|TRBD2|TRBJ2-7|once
CASSPQPGLAGDEQYF
TGTGCCAGCAGCCCTCAACCGGGACTAGCGGGAGATGAGCAGTACTTC
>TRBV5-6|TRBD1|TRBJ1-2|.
CASSPDRNYGYTF
TGTGCCAGCAGCCCGGACAGGAACTATGGCTACACCTTC
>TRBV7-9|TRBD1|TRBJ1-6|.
CASSLGDRVGSPLHF
TGTGCCAGCAGCTTAGGAGACAGGGTTGGTTCACCCCTCCACTTT
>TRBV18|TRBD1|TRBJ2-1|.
CASSPPGQATNEQFF
TGTGCCAGCTCACCACCGGGACAGGCCACCAATGAGCAGTTCTTC
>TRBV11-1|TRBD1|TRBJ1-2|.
CASSWGQGYGYTF
TGTGCCAGCAGCTGGGGACAGGGCTATGGCTACACCTTC
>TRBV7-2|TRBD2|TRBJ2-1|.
CASSGDYNNEQFF
TGTGCCAGCAGCGGGGACTACAACAATGAGCAGTTCTTC
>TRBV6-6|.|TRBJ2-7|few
CASSIQGAEQYF
TGTGCCAGCAGCATACAGGGTGCCGAGCAGTACTTC
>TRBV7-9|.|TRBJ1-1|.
CASSQSGNTEAFF
TGTGCCAGCAGCCAGTCGGGGAACACTGAAGCTTTCTTT
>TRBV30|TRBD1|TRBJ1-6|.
CAWSVQAGGNSPLHF
TGTGCCTGGAGTGTACAGGCAGGGGGGAATTCACCCCTCCACTTT
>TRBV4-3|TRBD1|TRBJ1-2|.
CASSQEGGQDGYTF
TGCGCCAGCAGCCAAGAGGGCGGACAGGATGGCTACACCTTC
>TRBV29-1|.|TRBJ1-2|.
CSAVGSPGSYGYTF
TGCAGCGCTGTAGGCTCACCGGGAAGCTATGGCTACACCTTC
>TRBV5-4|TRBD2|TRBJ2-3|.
CASSLAGGTHRTQYF
TGTGCCAGCAGCTTGGCGGGGGGGACACATCGTACGCAGTATTTT
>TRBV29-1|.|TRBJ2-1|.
CSVEQGFTYNEQFF
TGCAGCGTTGAGCAGGGGTTTACCTACAATGAGCAGTTCTTC
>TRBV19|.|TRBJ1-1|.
CASSRQGPWTEAFF
TGTGCCAGTAGTAGGCAGGGGCCGTGGACTGAAGCTTTCTTT
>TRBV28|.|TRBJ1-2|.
CATVRQGSPNYGYTF
TGTGCCACCGTTAGGCAGGGCAGCCCGAACTATGGCTACACCTTC
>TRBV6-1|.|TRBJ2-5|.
CASSEWGKETQYF
TGTGCCAGCAGTGAATGGGGCAAAGAGACCCAGTACTTC
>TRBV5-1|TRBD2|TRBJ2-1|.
CASSWSAGDVNEQFF
TGCGCCAGCAGCTGGTCGGCGGGAGATGTCAATGAGCAGTTCTTC
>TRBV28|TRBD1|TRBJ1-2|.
CASRSQGQVYGYTF
TGTGCCAGCAGATCCCAGGGACAGGTCTATGGCTACACCTTC